This record covers a single T cell receptor beta chain. The specificity of this receptor is unknown. No per-base quality is available; no much larger clone lies one base away. This sample is part of a study of blood T cell repertoires in COVID-19 (dated by TCRdb to between 2020 and 2021). Some background on the complete study: Samples from collaborators originated in the United States, Italy and Spain and spanned both the acute and convalescent phases of COVID-19. Deeply sampled blood TCRbeta repertoires from subjects exposed to, actively infected with, or recovered from COVID-19 were included in the dataset. The sample metadata nearly always contained a de-identified subject ID, COVID-19 status, age in years and sex. The material from the prospective study consisted of cDNA or gDNA derived from T cells, B-cell-depleted T cells, or PBMCs. Samples came from the ongoing ImmuneRACE study (first 160 participants) plus 1,254 subjects from 6 global collaborators. Where available, HLA class I and class II types were obtained from metadata supplied by the sample provider rather than from assay-based typing. A freely available public database, intended as a resource for researchers studying the immune response to SARS-CoV-2, is where the repertoires were released.

The immunoSEQ Assay, a bias-controlled multiplex PCR, was used to amplify TCRbeta CDR3 regions from genomic DNA. On the authors' methods: The number of nucleated cells in each sample was estimated by amplification of reference gene primers within the assay. To quantify the absolute abundance of each unique TCRbeta CDR3 rearrangement, sequence reads were collapsed and filtered. For each sample, productive Simpson clonality was calculated as the square root of Simpson's diversity index across productive rearrangements. The clones in this table, taken by TCRdb from immuneACCESS, are in-frame only. Not every clone is retained; where verified, under half of the shortfall comes from an unresolved V gene, and the cause of the rest is unknown. The DNA gave D and trimming, while V, J and clone size come from that table. The sample includes 150,000 or so clones, with almost 70% observed a single time. The top ten hold about 1.9% of the sample.

Collaborating institutions collected whole blood in K2EDTA tubes following their own protocols. For TCRbeta analysis, collaborators shipped samples as frozen whole blood, isolated PBMCs, or DNA extracted from either of those sample types. Study-wide findings and limitations: The amount of clinical and demographic metadata varied by source and participant and was provided uncurated.

V is shortened by 7 bases, J by 4 bases, and the region joining them spans 20 bases. The CDR3, from cysteine to phenylalanine, totals 15 residues. Only the CDR3 DNA is retained, 45 bases long and in frame from the first base. The germline V gene supplies CDR1 SNHLY and CDR2 FYNNEI. The rearrangement joined TRBV2 to TRBJ2-7; matching of 5 bases hints at TRBD1 as the D gene. Material: peripheral blood. This TCR came from a woman in her 70s with acute or convalescent COVID-19. The CDR3 reads CASTVGRQGPYEQYF. The bases are TGTGCCAGCACCGTGGGCCGGCAGGGCCCTTACGAGCAGTACTTC.